This T cell receptor (beta chain) stems from a study of OX40 agonist ivuxolimab in advanced cancers. Study at large: Ivuxolimab doses were 0.01, 0.1, 0.3, 1.5, 3 or 10 mg/kg every 2 weeks. Partial responses were achieved by three patients, of whom one had hepatocellular carcinoma and two had cutaneous melanoma.

Worth noting for this clone: Its antigen remains unknown.

Findings of the study overall: At 0.1 to 3.0 mg/kg, CD4+ and CD8+ blood T cells expanded clonally by week 6.

Profiled with immunoSEQ multiplex PCR; TCRdb holds only in-frame clones, not every one. The table records roughly 50,000 clones, 84% of them present only once. The sequenced sample was CD4+ or CD8+ T cells sorted from blood, obtained in a trial of the OX40 agonist ivuxolimab. The origin of this receptor is an adult with an advanced solid tumor such as melanoma, head and neck, liver or kidney cancer.

The DNA of the CDR3 is TGCGCCAGCAGCTTGGTTCCGGATTTGAACACTGAAGCTTTCTTT. Encoded protein: CASSLVPDLNTEAFF. This chain joins TRBV5-1 and TRBJ1-1; D remains unclear. This CDR3 region has 15 residues. Trimming took off 0 bases at V and 0 bases at J, with 9 bases between the two ends. The germline V gene has CDR1 SGHRS and CDR2 YFSETQ. The complete variable domain, with remaining parts taken from reference TRBV5-1 and TRBJ1-1, reads KAGVTQTPRYLIKTRGQQVTLSCSPISGHRSVSWYQQTPGQGLQFLFEYFSETQRNKGNFPGRFSGRQFSNSRSEMNVSTLELGDSALYLCASSLVPDLNTEAFFGQGTRLTVV.